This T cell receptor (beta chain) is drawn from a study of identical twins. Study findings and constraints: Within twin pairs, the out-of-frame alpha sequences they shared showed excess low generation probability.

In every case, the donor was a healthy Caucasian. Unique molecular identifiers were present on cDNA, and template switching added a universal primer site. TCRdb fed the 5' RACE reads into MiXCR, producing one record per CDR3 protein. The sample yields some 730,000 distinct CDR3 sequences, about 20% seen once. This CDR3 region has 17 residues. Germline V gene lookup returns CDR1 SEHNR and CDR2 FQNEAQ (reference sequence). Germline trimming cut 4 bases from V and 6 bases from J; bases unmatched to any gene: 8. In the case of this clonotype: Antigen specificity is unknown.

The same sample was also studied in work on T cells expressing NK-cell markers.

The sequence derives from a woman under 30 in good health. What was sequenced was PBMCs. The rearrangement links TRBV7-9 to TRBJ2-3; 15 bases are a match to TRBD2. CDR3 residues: CASSSLSGTSGRDTQYF. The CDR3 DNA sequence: TGTGCCAGCAGCTCTCTCTCCGGGACTAGCGGGAGGGATACGCAGTATTTT.